Presented here are 9 T cell receptor beta chains from one specimen sequenced in a study of cytomegalovirus exposure and HLA in healthy donors. The table came from immunoSEQ multiplex PCR; TCRdb's copy has only in-frame clones and leaves some out. The repertoire consists of under 200,000 clones, with 80% to 90% occurring once and the leading ten covering 5.7%. Sequencing used PBMCs. The origin of the receptors is a woman in her 30s in good health and CMV-seronegative.

The V and J genes are TRBV6-4 and TRBJ2-3; D not certain. The CDR3 extends over 13 amino acids. V was trimmed by 8 bases and J by 6 bases, leaving 15 bases between them. Germline V lookup: CDR1 MRHNA, CDR2 SNTAGT. CDR3 sequence (DNA): TGTGCCAGCTCCGGACGTGCGGAGGATACGCAGTATTTT. Its protein product is CASSGRAEDTQYF.

The chain has TRBV30 and TRBJ1-2, with a tentative D call TRBD1 (5 bases). CDR3 length: 13 amino acids. Trimming shortened V by 4 bases and J by 4 bases, and 13 bases separated the two germline ends. Germline CDR1 is GTSNPN and CDR2 is SVGIG (reference sequence). The DNA of the CDR3 is TGTGCCTGGACAGGGAGCGGGGGCTATGGCTACACCTTC. It codes for CAWTGSGGYGYTF. Based on the CDR3 plus reference TRBV30 and TRBJ1-2, the full variable domain is SQTIHQWPATLVQPVGSPLSLECTVEGTSNPNLYWYRQAAGRGLQLLFYSVGIGQISSEVPQNLSASRPQDRQFILSSKKLLLSDSGFYLCAWTGSGGYGYTFGSGTRLTVV.

This clone was seen only once. The V call is TRBV5-6, the J call TRBJ2-4, with a tentative D call TRBD2 (5 bases). The CDR3 runs 12 residues. Deletions cut 2 bases from V and 8 bases from J, with 8 bases between. CDR1 and CDR2 from the germline V gene are SGHDT and YYEEEE. As DNA, the CDR3 is TGTGCCAGCAGCTTTGGGAGTTACATTCAGTACTTC. Protein: CASSFGSYIQYF.

This clone was observed a single time. The chain employs TRBV6-5 and TRBJ1-1, with 9 bases that match TRBD1. With V trimmed by 3 bases and J by 4 bases, 6 bases remained unmatched. The CDR3 is 15 residues long. Germline-derived CDR1 and CDR2 are MNHEY and SVGAGI. The CDR3 DNA reads TGTGCCAGCAGTTATTCGGGACAGGGTGTCACTGAAGCTTTCTTT. The encoded protein is CASSYSGQGVTEAFF.

J is TRBJ2-1 and V is TRBV11-3; 13 nucleotides agree with TRBD2. CDR1 and CDR2 (germline): SGHNT, YENEEA. This CDR3 comprises 17 residues. Trimming cost V 5 bases and J 4 bases; bases outside gene matches: 8. CDR3 sequence reads: CASSTGTSGEIYNEQFF. CDR3 nucleotides: TGTGCCAGCAGCACGGGGACTAGCGGGGAGATTTACAATGAGCAGTTCTTC.

The chain carries TRBV28 and TRBJ1-3, with a tentative D call TRBD1 (6 bases). The CDR3 consists of 14 residues. The germline V and J ends were trimmed by 8 bases and 2 bases, with 13 bases remaining between them. Looked up from germline, CDR1 is MDHEN and CDR2 is SYDVKM. In DNA, the CDR3 is TGTGCCAGCTGTAGCTGGGGGCCTGGAAACACCATATATTTT. Amino acid sequence: CASCSWGPGNTIYF.

The gene calls are TRBV5-4 and TRBJ2-7; weak D call: TRBD2 (5 bases). The CDR3 extends over 13 amino acids. The germline gives CDR1 SGHNT, CDR2 YYREEE (reference sequence). V was cut by 6 bases and J by 4 bases, with 14 bases left in between. CDR3 amino acids: CASNSGPGYEQYF. Written as DNA, the CDR3 is TGTGCCAGCAACTCCGGTCCGGGGTACGAGCAGTACTTC.

The chain is built from TRBV7-6 and TRBJ2-1; D remains unclear. Germline CDR1 SGHVS, CDR2 FNYEAQ. Trimming cost V 1 base and J 8 bases, with 9 bases left between them. This CDR3 has 13 amino acids. CDR3 loop: CASSLVRFDEQFF. Written as DNA, the CDR3 is TGTGCCAGCAGCTTAGTTCGATTCGATGAGCAGTTCTTC.

The chain carries TRBV7-9 and TRBJ2-3; no definite D call. The CDR3 totals 12 residues. CDR1 and CDR2 (germline): SEHNR, FQNEAQ (reference sequence). Trimming left V 4 bases short and J 4 bases short, with 6 bases between. The CDR3 loop reads CASSSLPDTQYF. CDR3 in DNA: TGTGCCAGCAGCTCGTTACCAGATACGCAGTATTTT.